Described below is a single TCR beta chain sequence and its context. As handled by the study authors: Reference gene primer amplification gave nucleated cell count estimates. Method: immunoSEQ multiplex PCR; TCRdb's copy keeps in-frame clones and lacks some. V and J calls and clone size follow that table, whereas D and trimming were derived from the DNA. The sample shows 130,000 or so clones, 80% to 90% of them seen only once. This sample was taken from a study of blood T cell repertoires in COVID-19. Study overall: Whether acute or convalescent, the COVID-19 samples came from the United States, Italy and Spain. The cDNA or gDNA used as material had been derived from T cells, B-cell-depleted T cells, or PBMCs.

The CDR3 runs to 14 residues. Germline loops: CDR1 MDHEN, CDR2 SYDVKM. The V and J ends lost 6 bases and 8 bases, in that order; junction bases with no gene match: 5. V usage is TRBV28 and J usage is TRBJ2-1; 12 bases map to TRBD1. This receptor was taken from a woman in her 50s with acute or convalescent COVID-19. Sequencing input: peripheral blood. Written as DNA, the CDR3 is TGTGCCAGCAGGCCGGGACAGGGGGCCCATGAGCAGTTCTTC. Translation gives CASRPGQGAHEQFF.